What follows are 8 T cell receptor beta chains derived from one specimen sequenced in a study of T-cell reconstitution after alpha-beta-depleted transplantation in children (dated by TCRdb to about 2016). The library was generated by PCR. For sequencing, an Illumina HiSeq 2500 was employed. Molecular barcoding was employed in the preparation of TCR libraries, with unique molecular identifiers being used to normalize TCRbeta repertoire quantification. TCRdb's own reprocessing of the public reads used fastp at Q25 and MiXCR and kept productive beta chains. CDR3 protein duplicates are merged, each entry listing the most common genes and DNA. The sample contains about 900,000 distinct CDR3 sequences, 25% to 35% of them found a single time. About 28% of the sample rests with the top ten. Read against the paper, the sample's treatment or condition label means: allogeneic hematopoietic cell transplantation with graft depleted of TCRalphabeta T cells and CD19 B cells.

The specimen was PBMCs, mostly from graft donor cells, collected 360 days after TCRalphabeta/CD19-depleted stem cell transplant. These receptors were taken from a boy under two years old who had a stem cell transplant for SCID, so the T cells may come from the graft donor.

The rearrangement uses TRBV5-5 and TRBJ2-5, with a possible D match to TRBD2 (6 bases). The CDR3 runs 14 residues. Per germline, CDR1 SGHKS and CDR2 YYEKEE (reference sequence). The V gene lost 0 bases and the J gene lost 5 bases, with 11 bases spanning the gap. The chain's CDR3 is CASSLAAGLETQYF. The DNA of the CDR3 is TGTGCCAGCAGCTTGGCCGCGGGGCTGGAGACCCAGTACTTC.

This clonotype was seen a few times. The chain recombines TRBV12-3 or TRBV12-4 with TRBJ1-4; 8 bases are a match to TRBD1. Unmatched junction bases numbered 12, after V lost 6 bases and J lost 3 bases. This CDR3 contains 17 residues. The CDR3 nucleotides are TGTGCCAGCAGCCTTGGCGACAGGGGCTCAGCTAATGAAAAACTGTTTTTT. It is translated as CASSLGDRGSANEKLFF.

The genes are TRBV20-1 and TRBJ1-6; tentative D call: TRBD1 (6 bases). The CDR3 is 14 residues long. Germline-derived CDR1 and CDR2 are DFQATT and SNEGSKA (reference sequence). The V and J ends lost 6 bases and 7 bases respectively, with 16 bases between them. This CDR3 reads CSARPDRVNSPLHF. The CDR3 DNA follows: TGCAGTGCCCGACCGGACAGAGTAAATTCACCCCTCCACTTT.

This clonotype was observed a handful of times. The V and J genes are TRBV5-1 and TRBJ2-2; unclear D gene. CDR1 is SGHRS and CDR2 is YFSETQ in the germline V gene. This CDR3 has 16 residues. Trimming took off 0 bases at V and 5 bases at J, with 14 bases between the two ends. The CDR3 is CASSLVVGRPTGELFF. Here the CDR3 DNA reads TGCGCCAGCAGCTTGGTTGTGGGCAGGCCAACCGGGGAGCTGTTTTTT.

This clonotype was found a few times. This chain joins TRBV12-3 or TRBV12-4 and TRBJ1-3; D is unresolved. The length of the CDR3 is 14 residues. The V end lost 5 bases, the J end lost 0 bases, and 8 bases lay between the germline ends. DNA for the CDR3: TGTGCCAGCAGTCAGAGGTTCTCTGGAAACACCATATATTTT. It yields the protein CASSQRFSGNTIYF.

CDR3 nucleotide sequence: TGTGCCAGCAGCGCCGGGAGTCACACTGAAGCTTTCTTT. Encoded protein: CASSAGSHTEAFF. The rearrangement joins TRBV9 to TRBJ1-1; D gene unclear. Germline CDR1 and CDR2: SGDLS and YYNGEE. V shed 3 bases and J shed 3 bases, with 9 bases lying between them. The CDR3 runs to 13 residues.

This clonotype was found many times. This chain links TRBV7-8 with TRBJ2-1, with 9 bases lining up with TRBD1. J lost 8 bases, V lost 5 bases, and 10 bases had no gene match. The germline V gene has CDR1 SGHVS and CDR2 FQNEAQ. The CDR3 extends over 15 amino acids. CDR3 in DNA: TGTGCCAGCAGCCTGGGACAGGGTTTAAACCATGAGCAGTTCTTC. Amino acid sequence: CASSLGQGLNHEQFF.

The chain couples TRBV11-3 to TRBJ2-1, with D perhaps given as TRBD1 or TRBD2 (5 bases each). CDR1 and CDR2 (germline): SGHNT, YENEEA. Deletions cut 1 base from V and 5 bases from J, with 18 bases between. The CDR3 has 17 amino acids. This CDR3 is CASSLVYPGRINNEQFF. In DNA, the CDR3 is TGTGCCAGCAGCTTAGTTTATCCGGGACGGATTAACAATGAGCAGTTCTTC.